The 16 T cell receptor delta chains below were found in one sample sequenced in a study of Vδ1+ human thymocytes. Study results and limitations: Highly polyclonal TRG and TRD repertoires with Gaussian CDR3 length distributions appeared in thymus.

The template was reverse-transcribed extracted RNA. The CDR3 regions were amplified by multiplex PCR from V-gene primers to a constant-region primer. TCRdb used CATT to re-call clones from the multiplex PCR reads. The data contain roughly 50,000 delta-chain clones, more than 15% of them singletons. No antigen has been assigned to these receptors. Source material: Vdelta1+ gamma-delta thymocytes from the thymus. Indicated subset: FACS-sorted CD3+ TCRalphabeta- TCRVdelta1+ TCRVdelta2- thymocytes. These receptors were taken from a boy in the first two years of life who had congenital heart surgery.

This clone was recorded a few times. The chain combines TRDV1 with TRDJ1, with TRDD3 matching 10 bases. The CDR3 loop spans 19 amino acids. Germline CDR1 reads TSWWSYY; CDR2 reads QGS. Trimming at V came to 0 bases and at J to 6 bases, leaving 16 bases not matched to a gene. The CDR3 reads CALGELPYHSTGGSYKLIF. CDR3 in DNA: TGTGCTCTTGGGGAACTACCCTACCACAGTACTGGGGGATCCTATAAACTCATCTTT.

In its sample, this clone was seen a few times. V gene TRDV1 combines with J gene TRDJ1, with 10 bases that match TRDD3. The CDR3 covers 24 residues. J lost 0 bases, V lost 1 base, and 26 bases had no gene match. CDR1 is TSWWSYY and CDR2 is QGS in the germline V gene. The CDR3 loop is CALGEPQAQPLTGGSPLYTDKLIF. In DNA form, the CDR3 reads TGTGCTCTTGGGGAACCACAGGCCCAGCCACTGACTGGGGGATCCCCCCTGTACACCGATAAACTCATCTTT.

Only a few counts were recorded for this clone. This chain joins TRDV1 and TRDJ1; possible D gene TRDD3, 6 bases. The CDR3 spans 16 residues. Germline values: CDR1 TSWWSYY, CDR2 QGS. Trimming pared 1 base from V and 1 base from J, leaving 13 bases between. The CDR3 DNA reads as TGTGCTCTTGGGGAACGGGGGACCCTGTGCACCGATAAACTCATCTTT. As protein: CALGERGTLCTDKLIF.

This clone appeared a few times. The chain recombines TRDV1 with TRDJ1, with 8 bases matching TRDD3. Germline V CDR1 and CDR2: TSWWSYY, QGS. Trimming cost V 2 bases and J 0 bases; bases outside gene matches: 17. The CDR3 runs 20 residues. The CDR3 here is CALGEGHWGPCGVYTDKLIF. CDR3 coding DNA: TGTGCTCTTGGGGAAGGTCACTGGGGGCCCTGTGGGGTGTACACCGATAAACTCATCTTT.

This clone was seen a handful of times. This rearrangement joins TRDV1 to TRDJ1; tentative D call: TRDD2 (5 bases). Per the germline V gene, CDR1 is TSWWSYY and CDR2 is QGS. This CDR3 spans 20 amino acids. Trimming removed 0 bases from V and 0 bases from J, with 23 bases in between. CDR3 amino acids: CALGELTPPYLYPYTDKLIF. The CDR3 DNA reads as TGTGCTCTTGGGGAACTTACCCCTCCCTACCTTTACCCGTACACCGATAAACTCATCTTT.

The table lists this clone with a few counts. The chain links TRDV1 to TRDJ1; possible D gene TRDD3, 6 bases. V lost 2 bases to trimming and J lost 6 bases, with 25 bases between them. CDR1 and CDR2 from the germline V gene are TSWWSYY and QGS. This CDR3 has 18 residues. The CDR3 region has the DNA TGTGCTCTTGGGGAATTTGGCCCCCCTTCTTTACTGGGTTATAAACTCATCTTT. Its translation: CALGEFGPPSLLGYKLIF.

The rearrangement joins TRDV1 to TRDJ1; no definite D call. The CDR3 totals 19 residues. Germline-derived CDR1 and CDR2 are TSWWSYY and QGS. V lost 0 bases to trimming and J lost 0 bases, with 20 bases between them. For the CDR3, the DNA is TGTGCTCTTGGGGAACTTTCGGGGTTGAAACTGTTGTACACCGATAAACTCATCTTT. Amino acids: CALGELSGLKLLYTDKLIF.

The chain is built from TRDV1 and TRDJ1, with TRDD3 identical over 7 bases. Looked up from germline, CDR1 is TSWWSYY and CDR2 is QGS. The CDR3 is made up of 17 amino acids. J lost 7 bases, V lost 1 base, and 15 bases had no gene match. DNA for the CDR3: TGTGCTCTTGGGGAACGCGATCACTGGGGAGACCTCGGTAAACTCATCTTT. Translation: CALGERDHWGDLGKLIF.

Comment on this clone: A much larger clone differs from this one at a single base, so this may be a read error. The rearrangement links TRDV2 to TRDJ1; unclear D gene. The CDR3 is 13 amino acids. V lost 0 bases and J lost 4, with 8 bases in between. Germline V lookup: CDR1 GEAIGNYY, CDR2 EKD. Written as DNA, the CDR3 is TGTGCCTGTGACACCGACTGTGGCGATAAACTCATCTTT. It yields the protein CACDTDCGDKLIF.

V usage is TRDV1 and J usage is TRDJ1, with TRDD2 as a possible D gene (7 bases). The CDR3 extends over 19 amino acids. The germline gives CDR1 TSWWSYY, CDR2 QGS. V lost 0 bases and J lost 2, with 22 bases in between. The CDR3 loop reads CALGELGPSSWGRTDKLIF. CDR3 in DNA: TGTGCTCTTGGGGAACTAGGGCCTTCCTCCTGGGGCCGGACCGATAAACTCATCTTT.

This rearrangement joins TRDV1 to TRDJ1; 10 nucleotides line up with TRDD3. This CDR3 spans 22 amino acids. The germline CDR1 and CDR2 sequences are TSWWSYY and QGS. V was pared by 2 bases and J by 1 base, with 22 bases of the junction left unmatched. The CDR3 reads CALGESSSSYDWGMGCTDKLIF. Written as DNA, the CDR3 is TGTGCTCTTGGGGAATCTTCCTCCTCCTACGACTGGGGGATGGGGTGCACCGATAAACTCATCTTT.

This clone has more than one count but fewer than ten. The rearrangement links TRDV1 to TRDJ1; 13 bases line up with TRDD3. CDR1 TSWWSYY and CDR2 QGS come from the germline V gene. After removal of 1 base from V and 7 bases from J, the junction contained 9 bases not matched to a gene. The CDR3 totals 17 residues. CDR3 coding DNA: TGTGCTCTTGGGGAACAAGCGTACTGGGGGATACGGGGTAAACTCATCTTT. Its translation is CALGEQAYWGIRGKLIF.

This clone was seen a handful of times. V gene TRDV1 combines with J gene TRDJ1; D is perhaps TRDD3 (6 bases). CDR1 is TSWWSYY and CDR2 is QGS in the germline V gene. The ends were cut back, 1 base at V and 0 bases at J, with 27 bases in the middle. There are 21 residues in the CDR3. The CDR3 region is CALGERPNYPLGVIHTDKLIF. The CDR3 DNA reads TGTGCTCTTGGGGAACGTCCCAACTACCCCTTGGGGGTGATACACACCGATAAACTCATCTTT.

J is TRDJ1 and V is TRDV1; 10 bases are a match to TRDD3. Germline CDR1 reads TSWWSYY; CDR2 reads QGS. V shed 0 bases and J 8 bases; nucleotides not matched to a gene: 21. This CDR3 spans 20 amino acids. DNA for the CDR3: TGTGCTCTTGGGGAACTACCTTCCCGCATGAGGGGGATACGCGTGTCCAAACTCATCTTT. Protein product: CALGELPSRMRGIRVSKLIF.

In this sample, this clone turned up a few times. The chain combines TRDV1 with TRDJ1; 8 bases align to TRDD2. Unmatched junction bases numbered 27, after V lost 5 bases and J lost 7 bases. CDR3 length: 20 residues. The V gene's germline CDR1 is TSWWSYY and CDR2 QGS. CDR3 protein: CALGFTNRASYRYSGGKLIF. The CDR3 DNA sequence: TGTGCTCTTGGGTTCACCAACAGGGCTTCCTACCGTTATAGTGGGGGTAAACTCATCTTT.

This rearrangement joins TRDV1 to TRDJ1; TRDD3 aligns across 7 bases. The germline V gene has CDR1 TSWWSYY and CDR2 QGS. Trimming at V came to 1 base and at J to 2 bases, leaving 22 bases not matched to a gene. The CDR3 sequence is 21 residues long. The CDR3 DNA reads TGTGCTCTTGGGGAACCCATCCTTGGGGATATGGCGGTAGGATATACCGATAAACTCATCTTT. Its protein product is CALGEPILGDMAVGYTDKLIF.